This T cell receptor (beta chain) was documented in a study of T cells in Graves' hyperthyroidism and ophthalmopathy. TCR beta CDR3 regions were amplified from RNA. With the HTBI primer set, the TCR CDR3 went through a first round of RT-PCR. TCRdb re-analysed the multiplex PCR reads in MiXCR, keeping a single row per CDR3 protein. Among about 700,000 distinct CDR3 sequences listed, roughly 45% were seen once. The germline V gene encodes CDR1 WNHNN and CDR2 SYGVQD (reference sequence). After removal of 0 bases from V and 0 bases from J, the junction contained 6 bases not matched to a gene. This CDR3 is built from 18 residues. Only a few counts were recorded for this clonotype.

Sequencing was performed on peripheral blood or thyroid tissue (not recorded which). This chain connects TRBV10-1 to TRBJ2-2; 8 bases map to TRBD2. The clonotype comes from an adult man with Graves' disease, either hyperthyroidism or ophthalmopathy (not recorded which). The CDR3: CASSESRGGLSNTGELFF. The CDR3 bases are TGCGCCAGCAGTGAGTCACGGGGGGGACTGTCGAACACCGGGGAGCTGTTTTTT.